This TCR beta chain was sequenced during a study of human T cells and chemical hapten exposure. This clonotype was recorded a few times. TCRdb called the RACE reads again in MiXCR, with one record for every CDR3 protein. This repertoire shows about 300,000 distinct CDR3 sequences, 5% to 6.5% found once; its top ten account for around 8.8%. The time point is: pre-sensitization, week 0. The treatment here: therapeutic diphenylcyclopropenone sensitization with weekly scalp DPC. The sample was whole blood, taken in connection with sensitization to the hapten diphenylcyclopropenone (DPC). This TCR derives from a woman under 30 with alopecia areata. Some clones in this sample may be carry-over from other donors' samples.

CDR3: CASSLYSGQPQHF. The CDR3 DNA is TGTGCCAGCAGCTTATACAGCGGTCAGCCCCAGCATTTT. The chain combines TRBV7-2 with TRBJ1-5; D not resolved. Trimming took 2 bases from V and 6 from J, leaving 8 bases between them. The CDR3 runs to 13 residues. CDR1 and CDR2 from the germline V gene are SGHTA and FQGNSA.